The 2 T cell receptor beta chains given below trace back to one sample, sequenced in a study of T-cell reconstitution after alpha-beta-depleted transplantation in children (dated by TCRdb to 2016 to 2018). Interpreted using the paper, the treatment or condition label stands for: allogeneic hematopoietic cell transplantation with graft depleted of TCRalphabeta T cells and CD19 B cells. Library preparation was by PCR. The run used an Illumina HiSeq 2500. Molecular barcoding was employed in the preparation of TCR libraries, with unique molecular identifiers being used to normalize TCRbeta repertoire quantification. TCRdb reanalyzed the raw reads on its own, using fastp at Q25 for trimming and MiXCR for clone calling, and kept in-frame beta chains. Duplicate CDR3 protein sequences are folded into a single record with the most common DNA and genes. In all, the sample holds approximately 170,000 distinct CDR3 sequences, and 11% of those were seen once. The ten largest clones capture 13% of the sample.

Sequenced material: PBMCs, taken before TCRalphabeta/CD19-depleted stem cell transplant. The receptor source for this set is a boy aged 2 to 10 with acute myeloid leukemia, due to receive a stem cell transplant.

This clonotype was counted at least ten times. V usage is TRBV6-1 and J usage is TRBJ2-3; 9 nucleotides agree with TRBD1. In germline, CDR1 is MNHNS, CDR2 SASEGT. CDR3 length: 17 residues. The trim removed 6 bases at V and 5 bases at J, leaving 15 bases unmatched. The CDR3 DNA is TGTGCCAGCAGGAGCGACACAGGGGGCTTTGTGCAAGATACGCAGTATTTT. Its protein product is CASRSDTGGFVQDTQYF.

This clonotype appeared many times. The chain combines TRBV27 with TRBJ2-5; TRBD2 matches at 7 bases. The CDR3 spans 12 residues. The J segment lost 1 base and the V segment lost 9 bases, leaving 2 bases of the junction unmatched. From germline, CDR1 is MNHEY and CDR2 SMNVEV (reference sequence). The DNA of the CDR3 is TGTGCCAGTGGACTAGGCCAAGAGACCCAGTACTTC. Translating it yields CASGLGQETQYF.